The clone carrying this T cell receptor (beta chain) was observed a single time. This table comes from immunoSEQ multiplex PCR, and its TCRdb copy is limited to in-frame clones, with some not included. The sample lists roughly 85,000 clones, 94% occurring once. The sample originates from a study of technical replicates of blood from a handful of donors. The sequenced sample consisted of T cells isolated from PBMCs. This clonotype was obtained from a human donor in good health.

The CDR3 coding sequence is TGTGCCATCAGCGAAACAGGGTTCTCTGGAAACACCATATATTTT. This encodes CAISETGFSGNTIYF. The chain couples TRBV10-3 to TRBJ1-3, with a weak D call TRBD1 (6 bases). Germline loops: CDR1 ENHRY, CDR2 SYGVKD. The CDR3 spans 15 residues. V shed 6 bases and J shed 0 bases, with 12 bases lying between them.